Listed below are T cell receptor beta chains from one sample, sequenced in a study of blood T cells in healthy people across ages. One entry per CDR3 protein results from TCRdb running MiXCR on the 5' RACE reads. The sample comprises fewer than 2 million distinct CDR3 sequences, roughly two fifths of which are singletons, and about 21% rests with the top ten. The specimen was blood. The receptors were gathered from a human donor in good health. The CDR3 runs from the conserved cysteine through the conserved F or W. Fields, in order: V gene, J gene, clone size, D gene, CDR3 protein, CDR3 DNA. The D gene is left open where the match is weak. Only some rows state a clone size, as once, few, many or a class for expanded clones.

TRBV7-2	TRBJ2-5	NA	TRBD2	CASSPMGGGQETQYF	TGTGCCAGCAGCCCAATGGGGGGGGGTCAAGAGACCCAGTACTTC
TRBV20-1	TRBJ2-3	few	TRBD2	CSARDEAGVVTDTQYF	TGCAGTGCTAGAGATGAGGCGGGGGTGGTCACAGATACGCAGTATTTT
TRBV4-2	TRBJ1-2	few	NA	CASSQQLVYGYTF	TGTGCCAGCAGCCAACAGTTGGTCTATGGCTACACCTTC
TRBV29-1	TRBJ1-2	few	TRBD1	CSVEDLRGRGVNYGYTF	TGCAGCGTTGAAGATCTAAGGGGGCGCGGAGTTAACTATGGCTACACCTTC
TRBV6-6	TRBJ2-5	many	NA	CASSGVQGTQYF	TGTGCCTCGAGTGGGGTCCAAGGGACCCAGTACTTC
TRBV11-2	TRBJ2-1	few	TRBD2	CASSSGFGGYNEQFF	TGTGCCAGCAGCTCCGGTTTCGGGGGGTACAATGAGCAGTTCTTC
TRBV4-2	TRBJ1-1	NA	TRBD1	CASSQALTGVTEAFF	TGTGCCAGCAGCCAAGCCCTAACAGGGGTCACTGAAGCTTTCTTT
TRBV12-3/TRBV12-4	TRBJ1-2	many	TRBD1	CASSQQGAGGYTF	TGTGCCAGCAGTCAACAGGGGGCCGGGGGCTACACCTTC
TRBV21-1	TRBJ2-5	NA	NA	CASSMLRGGAETQYF	TGTGCCAGCAGCATGTTGCGGGGGGGCGCGGAGACCCAGTACTTC
TRBV11-2	TRBJ1-3	NA	NA	CASSLTMAGNTIYF	TGTGCCAGCAGCCTAACAATGGCTGGAAACACCATATATTTT
TRBV7-9	TRBJ2-1	NA	NA	CASSLEGRTEDEQFF	TGTGCCAGCAGCTTAGAGGGGCGGACCGAGGATGAGCAGTTCTTC
TRBV11-2	TRBJ1-6	NA	TRBD1	CVSRRPGTGRSPLHF	TGTGTCAGCAGACGACCAGGGACAGGGAGGTCACCCCTCCACTTT
TRBV24-1	TRBJ1-2	NA	NA	CATSAPGAYGHTF	TGTGCCACCAGTGCTCCAGGGGCCTATGGCCACACCTTC
TRBV20-1	TRBJ1-1	NA	TRBD1	CSARGAGGYTEAFF	TGCAGTGCTAGAGGGGCAGGGGGATACACTGAAGCTTTCTTT
TRBV5-1	TRBJ1-2	NA	NA	CASSYQPGRANYGYTF	TGCGCCAGCAGCTACCAACCAGGGCGAGCTAACTATGGCTACACCTTC
TRBV29-1	TRBJ1-1	NA	NA	CSVGSGLNTEAFF	TGCAGCGTGGGGTCAGGCCTGAACACTGAAGCTTTCTTT
TRBV29-1	TRBJ2-1	few	NA	CSVVMGGNEQFF	TGCAGCGTTGTTATGGGGGGCAATGAGCAGTTCTTC
TRBV6-1	TRBJ2-1	NA	TRBD1	CASRLPNRGTYNEQFF	TGTGCCAGCAGGCTGCCCAACAGGGGAACCTACAATGAGCAGTTCTTC
TRBV7-3	TRBJ2-1	NA	TRBD1	CASSLVGQGINEQFF	TGTGCCAGCAGCTTGGTGGGACAGGGGATCAATGAGCAGTTCTTC
TRBV2	TRBJ2-4	NA	NA	CASSDGRSKNIQYF	TGTGCCAGCAGTGATGGAAGGTCCAAAAACATTCAGTACTTC
TRBV6-1	TRBJ1-1	NA	NA	CASSADSTEAFF	TGCGCCAGCAGTGCCGACAGCACTGAAGCTTTCTTT